This T cell receptor (beta chain) was recorded in a study of T cell responses to AZD1222 COVID-19 vaccine. General study results and limits: Baseline serostatus was positive in only six AZD1222 recipients.

Repertoires were generated with immunoSEQ multiplex PCR, while TCRdb's copy carries only in-frame clones and drops some. The sample lists 110,000 to 150,000 clones; approximately 94% were seen once. With respect to this clone: The antigen remains undetermined.

Per germline, CDR1 GTSNPN and CDR2 SVGIG (reference sequence). The CDR3 spans 14 residues. The germline V and J ends were trimmed by 4 bases and 1 base, with 13 bases remaining between them. The receptor's source is an adult in good health. J is TRBJ1-1 and V is TRBV30, with D perhaps matching TRBD1 (5 bases). The sample here was peripheral blood, taken on day 0 of AZD1222 vaccination. The CDR3 DNA reads as TGTGCCTGGAAGAAAGACAGAACGAACACTGAAGCTTTCTTT. This encodes CAWKKDRTNTEAFF.